This T cell receptor (beta chain) was sequenced in a study of shared clonotypes between healthy human individuals. Evenly divided among several immunoSEQ plates was the genomic DNA of each subset. Each PCR replicate from the sorted subsets contained 150 to 250 ng DNA, which is about 31,000 T cell genomes. TCRdb's table, derived via immunoSEQ multiplex PCR, lists solely in-frame clones and lacks some. The table records some 900,000 clones, 76% of them present only once. General study findings and limits: Several donors held 4.5% to 5% of naive CD4 clonotypes in common.

The authors divided CD4+ cells into CD45RA+ naive and CD45RA-negative memory subsets. The CDR3 extends over 14 amino acids. V lost 3 bases and J lost 0, with 7 bases in between. Germline V CDR1 and CDR2: KGHSH, LQKENI. In regard to this clone: The antigen is not known.

The source material was memory CD4+ T cells sorted from blood. Subset indicated: CD45RA-negative fraction. The receptor was isolated from a man between 18 and 29 years old in good health. V usage is TRBV18 and J usage is TRBJ2-3, with D unclear. The CDR3 coding sequence is TGTGCCAGCTCACCTCTTGACAGCACAGATACGCAGTATTTT. Its translation is CASSPLDSTDTQYF.